Below, 13 T cell receptor beta chains from the same sample are listed, as sequenced in a study of blood T cell repertoires in COVID-19. Only in-frame clones appear in the TCRdb table, and some are missing; sequencing was by immunoSEQ multiplex PCR. In the table there are about 52,000 clones, roughly nine tenths of which are singletons. Sequences were obtained from peripheral blood. These receptor sequences come from a man aged 55 to 70 with active COVID-19.

V and J are TRBV4-1 and TRBJ2-2; 12 bases agree with TRBD2. J gave up 4 bases and V 6 bases, and 3 bases lay outside the gene matches. The germline V gene encodes CDR1 MGHRA and CDR2 YSYEKL. This CDR3 region has 15 residues. The CDR3 loop reads CASSRTSGVTGELFF. CDR3 bases: TGCGCCAGCAGTCGGACTAGCGGGGTCACCGGGGAGCTGTTTTTT.

The chain recombines TRBV27 with TRBJ1-1, with 10 bases identical to TRBD1. This CDR3 spans 15 amino acids. With 5 bases clipped from V and 1 base from J, the junction kept 4 bases outside the gene matches. Germline CDR1 MNHEY, CDR2 SMNVEV (reference sequence). Here the CDR3 reads CASSLTGGANTEAFF. The CDR3 DNA follows: TGTGCCAGCAGTCTGACAGGGGGCGCGAACACTGAAGCTTTCTTT.

The CDR3 DNA reads TGTGCCAGTAGTATGGGGGTGAGGACAGGGGGTCAGCCCCAGCATTTT. It specifies CASSMGVRTGGQPQHF. The chain uses TRBV19 and TRBJ1-5; TRBD1 aligns across 10 bases. CDR3 size: 16 residues. With V trimmed by 3 bases and J by 6 bases, 8 bases remained unmatched. In germline, CDR1 is LNHDA, CDR2 SQIVND (reference sequence).

The chain has TRBV24-1 and TRBJ2-2; 10 bases map to TRBD1. The junction had 5 bases not matched to a gene; V was cut back by 4 bases and J by 4 bases. CDR1 is KGHDR, CDR2 SFDVKD, per germline. CDR3 length: 16 residues. CDR3 sequence (DNA): TGTGCCACCAGTGACCCCGGGACAGGGGCCACCGGGGAGCTGTTTTTT. Encoded protein: CATSDPGTGATGELFF.

The genes are TRBV18 and TRBJ2-1; 9 bases are shared with TRBD1. This CDR3 comprises 14 residues. The V and J ends lost 3 bases and 7 bases, in that order; junction bases with no gene match: 4. Germline CDR1 reads KGHSH; CDR2 reads LQKENI. CDR3 nucleotides: TGTGCCAGCTCACCGATGACAGGGGGGAATGAGCAGTTCTTC. Translating gives CASSPMTGGNEQFF.

This clone was picked up one time. The chain employs TRBV19 and TRBJ1-1, with a weak D call TRBD1 (5 bases). The V and J ends lost 5 bases and 0 bases respectively, with 13 bases between them. The germline CDR1 and CDR2 sequences are LNHDA and SQIVND (reference sequence). The CDR3 spans 15 residues. The CDR3 nucleotides are TGTGCCAGTAGTCGGACGGACACTATGAACACTGAAGCTTTCTTT. Translated, it gives CASSRTDTMNTEAFF. Full variable domain (remainder filled in from reference TRBV19 and TRBJ1-1): DGGITQSPKYLFRKEGQNVTLSCEQNLNHDAMYWYRQDPGQGLRLIYYSQIVNDFQKGDIAEGYSVSREKKESFPLTVTSAQKNPTAFYLCASSRTDTMNTEAFFGQGTRLTVV.

This clone has only a few counts. This CDR3 is CATSRVGTSDGYTF. In DNA form, the CDR3 reads TGTGCCACCAGCAGAGTGGGCACCTCCGACGGCTACACCTTC. The chain is built from TRBV15 and TRBJ1-2; D is undetermined. The CDR3 sequence is 14 residues long. Germline loops: CDR1 LNHNV, CDR2 YYDKDF (reference sequence). V was cut by 1 base and J by 8 bases, with 14 bases left in between.

The chain employs TRBV2 and TRBJ2-3; D may be TRBD2 (6 bases). Trimming cost V 3 bases and J 1 base, with 23 bases left between them. Germline V gene sequence: CDR1 SNHLY, CDR2 FYNNEI. The CDR3 length is 19 residues. CDR3 DNA: TGTGCCAGCAGTGAGTTTGGAGGACTATTGGTAACCCGCACAGATACGCAGTATTTT. Protein product: CASSEFGGLLVTRTDTQYF. The whole variable domain, filled in from reference TRBV2 and TRBJ2-3, reads EPEVTQTPSHQVTQMGQEVILRCVPISNHLYFYWYRQILGQKVEFLVSFYNNEISEKSEIFDDQFSVERPDGSNFTLKIRSTKLEDSAMYFCASSEFGGLLVTRTDTQYFGPGTRLTVL.

The chain uses TRBV7-2 and TRBJ2-7, with 14 bases that match TRBD2. Germline V CDR1 and CDR2: SGHTA, FQGNSA. The CDR3 is 15 amino acids. The V and J ends lost 5 bases and 4 bases, in that order; junction bases with no gene match: 4. CDR3 DNA: TGTGCCAGCAGCCAAAGACTAGCGGGAGGGTACGAGCAGTACTTC. Translating gives CASSQRLAGGYEQYF. Full variable domain (remainder filled in from reference TRBV7-2 and TRBJ2-7): GAGVSQSPSNKVTEKGKDVELRCDPISGHTALYWYRQSLGQGLEFLIYFQGNSAPDKSGLPSDRFSAERTGGSVSTLTIQRTQQEDSAVYLCASSQRLAGGYEQYFGPGTRLTVT.

The chain carries TRBV29-1 and TRBJ2-2; D is unresolved. In germline, CDR1 is SQVTM, CDR2 ANQGSEA. CDR3 size: 11 residues. The V gene lost 8 bases and the J gene lost 4 bases, with 8 bases spanning the gap. In DNA, the CDR3 is TGCAGCTTTGCGTCCACCGGGGAGCTGTTTTTT. Its translation is CSFASTGELFF.

The V call is TRBV5-1, the J call TRBJ2-2; the D gene is possibly TRBD2 (5 bases). CDR3 size: 14 residues. Trimming stripped 3 bases from V and 0 bases from J, with 6 bases between. Germline V CDR1 and CDR2: SGHRS, YFSETQ. The CDR3 DNA sequence: TGCGCCAGCAGCTCGGGATCGAACACCGGGGAGCTGTTTTTT. Translated, it gives CASSSGSNTGELFF.

The chain links TRBV7-9 to TRBJ2-3, with 12 bases fitting TRBD1. This CDR3 spans 15 amino acids. The germline V gene encodes CDR1 SEHNR and CDR2 FQNEAQ (reference sequence). The V segment lost 6 bases and the J segment 5 bases; nucleotides outside the gene matches: 6. The CDR3 bases are TGTGCCAGCAGTTCGCGGGACAGGGGGCAAGATACGCAGTATTTT. This codes for CASSSRDRGQDTQYF. Combining the CDR3 with reference TRBV7-9 and TRBJ2-3 gives the whole variable domain DTGVSQNPRHKITKRGQNVTFRCDPISEHNRLYWYRQTLGQGPEFLTYFQNEAQLEKSRLLSDRFSAERPKGSFSTLEIQRTEQGDSAMYLCASSSRDRGQDTQYFGPGTRLTVL.

V usage is TRBV6-2 or TRBV6-3 and J usage is TRBJ1-5; tentatively, D is TRBD1 (5 bases). In germline, CDR1 is MNHEY, CDR2 SVGEGT. V was trimmed by 3 bases and J by 7 bases, leaving 22 bases between them. The CDR3 totals 17 residues. The CDR3 loop is CASSYRRDPGRWQPQHF. CDR3 coding DNA: TGTGCCAGCAGTTATCGAAGGGACCCAGGGAGGTGGCAGCCCCAGCATTTT.